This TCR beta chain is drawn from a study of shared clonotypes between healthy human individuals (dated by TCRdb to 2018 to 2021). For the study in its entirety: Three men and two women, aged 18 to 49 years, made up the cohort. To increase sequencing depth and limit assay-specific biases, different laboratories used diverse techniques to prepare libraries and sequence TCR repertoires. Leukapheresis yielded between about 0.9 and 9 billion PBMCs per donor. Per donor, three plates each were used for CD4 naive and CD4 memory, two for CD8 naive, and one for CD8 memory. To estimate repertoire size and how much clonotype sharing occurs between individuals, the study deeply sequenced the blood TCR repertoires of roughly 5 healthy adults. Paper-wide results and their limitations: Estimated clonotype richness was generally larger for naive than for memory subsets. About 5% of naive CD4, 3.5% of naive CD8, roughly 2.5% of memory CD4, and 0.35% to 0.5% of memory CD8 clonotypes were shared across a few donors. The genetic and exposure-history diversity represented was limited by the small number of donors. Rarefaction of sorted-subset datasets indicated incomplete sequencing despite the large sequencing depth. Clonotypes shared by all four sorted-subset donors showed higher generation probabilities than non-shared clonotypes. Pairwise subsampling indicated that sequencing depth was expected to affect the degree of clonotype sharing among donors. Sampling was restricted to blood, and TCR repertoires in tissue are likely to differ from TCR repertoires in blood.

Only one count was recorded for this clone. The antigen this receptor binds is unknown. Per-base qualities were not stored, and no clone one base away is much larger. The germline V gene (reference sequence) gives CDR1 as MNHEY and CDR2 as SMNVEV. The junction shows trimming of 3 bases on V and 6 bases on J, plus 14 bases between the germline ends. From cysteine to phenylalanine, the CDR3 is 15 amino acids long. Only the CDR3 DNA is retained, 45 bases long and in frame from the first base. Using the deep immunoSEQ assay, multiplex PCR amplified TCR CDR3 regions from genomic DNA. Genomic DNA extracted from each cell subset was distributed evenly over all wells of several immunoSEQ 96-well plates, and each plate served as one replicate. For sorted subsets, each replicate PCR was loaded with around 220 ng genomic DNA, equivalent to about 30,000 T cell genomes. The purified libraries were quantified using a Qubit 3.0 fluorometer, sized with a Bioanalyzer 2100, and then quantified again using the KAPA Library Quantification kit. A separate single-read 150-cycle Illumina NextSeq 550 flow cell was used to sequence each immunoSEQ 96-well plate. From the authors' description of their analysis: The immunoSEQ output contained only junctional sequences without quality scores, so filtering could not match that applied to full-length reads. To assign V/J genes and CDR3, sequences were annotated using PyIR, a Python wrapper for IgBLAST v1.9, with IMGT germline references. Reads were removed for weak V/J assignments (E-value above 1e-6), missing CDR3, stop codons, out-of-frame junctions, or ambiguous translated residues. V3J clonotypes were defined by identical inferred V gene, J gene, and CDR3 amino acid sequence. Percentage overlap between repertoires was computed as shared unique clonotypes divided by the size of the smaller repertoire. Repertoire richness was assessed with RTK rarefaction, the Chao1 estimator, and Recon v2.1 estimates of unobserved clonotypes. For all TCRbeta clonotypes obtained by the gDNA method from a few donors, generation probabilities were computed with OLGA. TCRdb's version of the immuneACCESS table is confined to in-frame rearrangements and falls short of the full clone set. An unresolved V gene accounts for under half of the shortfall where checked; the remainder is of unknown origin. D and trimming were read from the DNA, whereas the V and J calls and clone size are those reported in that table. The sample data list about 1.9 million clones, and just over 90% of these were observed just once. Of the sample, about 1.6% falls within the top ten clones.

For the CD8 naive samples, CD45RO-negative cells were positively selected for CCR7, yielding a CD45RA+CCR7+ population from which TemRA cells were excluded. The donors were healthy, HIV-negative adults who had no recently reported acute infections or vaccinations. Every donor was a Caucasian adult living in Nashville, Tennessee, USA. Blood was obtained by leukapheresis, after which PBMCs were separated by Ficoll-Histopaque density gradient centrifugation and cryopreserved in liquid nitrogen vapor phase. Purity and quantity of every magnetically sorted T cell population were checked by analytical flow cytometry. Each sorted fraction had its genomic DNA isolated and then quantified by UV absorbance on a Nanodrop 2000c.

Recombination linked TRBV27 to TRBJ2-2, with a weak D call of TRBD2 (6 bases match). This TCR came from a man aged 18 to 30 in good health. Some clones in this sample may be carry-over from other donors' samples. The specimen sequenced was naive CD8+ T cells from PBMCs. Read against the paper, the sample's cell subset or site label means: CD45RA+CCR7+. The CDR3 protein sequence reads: CASSFGPGSAGELFF. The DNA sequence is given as TGTGCCAGCAGTTTTGGGCCCGGGAGCGCCGGGGAGCTGTTTTTT.